Here is one T cell receptor beta chain with its context. Its specificity is unknown. TCRdb itself ran the PCR reads through MiXCR, one entry per CDR3 protein. The repertoire consists of hundreds of thousands of distinct CDR3 sequences, with 25% occurring once and the leading ten covering about 0.84%. These data are taken from a study of molecular identifiers for immune sequencing clone quantification. Whole-study results and caveats: It was shown that clones above 20 RNA copies held over 98% of effector molecules, but under 1% in naive cells.

Naive CD8 T cells were picked out by sorting for CD8+CD4-CCR7+CD45RA+. CDR3 length equals 15 residues. Trimming cost V 0 bases and J 6 bases, with 12 bases left between them. The germline CDR1 and CDR2 sequences are SGHAT and FQNNGV. This TCR came from a human donor in good health. Some libraries in this study had Jurkat cell RNA spiked in. Sample: naive CD8+ T cells from blood, with Jurkat cell RNA spiked in. Subset denoted: FACS-sorted CD8+CD4-CCR7+CD45RA+ naive T cells. This chain joins TRBV11-2 and TRBJ2-1; D could derive from TRBD1 or TRBD2 (5 bases each). The CDR3 DNA follows: TGTGCCAGCAGCTTAGAGTGGGAGAGGGGCAATGAGCAGTTCTTC. It specifies CASSLEWERGNEQFF.